The 12 T cell receptor beta chains listed next were all sequenced from one sample in a study of identical twins. Each CDR3 protein gets one entry after TCRdb re-called the 5' RACE reads with MiXCR. In the table there are roughly 290,000 distinct CDR3 sequences, nearly 9.5% of which are singletons. This sample also belongs to another study, concerning yellow fever vaccine responses in identical twins.

The sequenced sample consisted of CD8+ T cells sorted from blood. The receptors shown here come from a woman aged 18-29 years in good health.

This clonotype has a handful of counts. V usage is TRBV28 and J usage is TRBJ2-7; the match to TRBD2 covers 9 bases. The CDR3 length is 14 residues. Losses at the gene ends were 6 bases for V and 7 bases for J; bases not matched to a gene: 10. Germline loops: CDR1 MDHEN, CDR2 SYDVKM. CDR3 region: CASSPVAGAKEQYF. CDR3 sequence (DNA): TGTGCCAGCAGCCCTGTAGCGGGAGCTAAAGAGCAGTACTTC.

This clonotype was picked up many times. The V gene is TRBV29-1, the J gene TRBJ1-5; 7 bases fit TRBD1. This CDR3 is built from 16 residues. The germline CDR1 and CDR2 sequences are SQVTM and ANQGSEA. V trimming: 6 bases; J trimming: 0 bases; junction bases outside the gene matches: 11. CDR3 sequence reads: CSVSIGDSYSNQPQHF. CDR3 DNA: TGCAGCGTCAGTATCGGGGACAGTTATAGCAATCAGCCCCAGCATTTT.

The chain employs TRBV20-1 and TRBJ2-7; 8 bases are a match to TRBD1. J lost 1 base, V lost 5 bases, and 4 bases had no gene match. The CDR3 has 13 amino acids. CDR1 is DFQATT and CDR2 is SNEGSKA in the germline V gene (reference sequence). The CDR3: CSAGRTGSYEQYF. CDR3 coding DNA: TGCAGTGCTGGTAGGACAGGGTCCTACGAGCAGTACTTC.

There are a few counts of this clonotype. The chain couples TRBV30 to TRBJ1-1; D unresolved. Germline V gives CDR1 GTSNPN, CDR2 SVGIG (reference sequence). V was shortened by 0 bases and J by 6 bases, with 8 bases between the two germline ends. The CDR3 is 12 residues long. CDR3 protein: CAWSVLMPEAFF. The CDR3 DNA reads TGTGCCTGGAGTGTACTCATGCCTGAAGCTTTCTTT.

This clonotype was observed a handful of times. The CDR3 protein is CASSLAIPADPGEQYF. CDR3 coding DNA: TGCGCCAGCAGCTTGGCCATCCCTGCGGACCCGGGCGAGCAGTACTTC. J is TRBJ2-7 and V is TRBV5-1; D is unresolved. Germline CDR1 is SGHRS and CDR2 is YFSETQ. CDR3 length: 16 residues. V was pared by 0 bases and J by 6 bases, with 19 bases between.

This clonotype was detected a few times. The chain has TRBV3-1 and TRBJ2-3; 10 bases are a match to TRBD2. Germline V CDR1 and CDR2: LGHDT, YNNKEL (reference sequence). The CDR3 is made up of 19 amino acids. The trim removed 5 bases at V and 7 bases at J, leaving 21 bases unmatched. DNA for the CDR3: TGTGCCAGCAGCAGGAATTTTAGAGCGGGAGGGCCTACCGTACATACGCAGTATTTT. Its translation: CASSRNFRAGGPTVHTQYF.

This chain joins TRBV6-1 and TRBJ2-7; 8 bases are shared with TRBD1. V lost 10 bases, J lost 3 bases, and 11 bases stayed unmatched. The CDR3 runs to 14 residues. Per germline, CDR1 MNHNS and CDR2 SASEGT. CDR3 region: CATNYSGGLYEQYF. In DNA form, the CDR3 reads TGTGCCACGAACTACTCAGGGGGCCTCTACGAGCAGTACTTC.

This clonotype has only a few counts. The genes are TRBV14 and TRBJ2-1; the D is unclear. The V gene's germline CDR1 is SGHDN and CDR2 FVKESK. Trimming took off 1 base at V and 0 bases at J, with 13 bases between the two ends. The CDR3 is 17 residues long. In nucleotides, the CDR3 is TGTGCCAGCAGCCAAGGATGGATCGTTAGCTCCTACAATGAGCAGTTCTTC. Its protein product is CASSQGWIVSSYNEQFF.

This clonotype was seen at least ten times. This chain uses TRBV3-1 with TRBJ2-7; maybe TRBD2 (5 bases). The CDR3 contains 16 residues. V lost 0 bases to trimming and J lost 6 bases, with 18 bases between them. Germline V gene sequence: CDR1 LGHDT, CDR2 YNNKEL (reference sequence). The CDR3 nucleotides read TGTGCCAGCAGCCAAGATCAACGGCTAGCCCCTACCGAGCAGTACTTC. This codes for CASSQDQRLAPTEQYF.

This clonotype was found a few times. The chain has TRBV7-9 and TRBJ2-3, with D possibly matching TRBD2 (6 bases). The CDR3 extends over 14 amino acids. In germline, CDR1 is SEHNR, CDR2 FQNEAQ (reference sequence). Trimming took off 3 bases at V and 1 base at J, with 8 bases between the two ends. This CDR3 reads CASSFGEGTDTQYF. The CDR3 DNA is TGTGCCAGCAGCTTTGGGGAGGGCACAGATACGCAGTATTTT. The variable domain in full, completed from reference TRBV7-9 and TRBJ2-3, reads DTGVSQNPRHKITKRGQNVTFRCDPISEHNRLYWYRQTLGQGPEFLTYFQNEAQLEKSRLLSDRFSAERPKGSFSTLEIQRTEQGDSAMYLCASSFGEGTDTQYFGPGTRLTVL.

This clonotype was counted only a few times. This chain links TRBV20-1 with TRBJ2-3; 12 bases align to TRBD2. There are 13 residues in the CDR3. The germline V gene has CDR1 DFQATT and CDR2 SNEGSKA (reference sequence). The CDR3 region is CRPTSGGTDTQYF. In nucleotides, the CDR3 is TGCAGGCCGACTAGCGGGGGAACAGATACGCAGTATTTT.

The rearrangement uses TRBV30 and TRBJ2-2; no firm D call. This CDR3 comprises 15 residues. Per germline, CDR1 GTSNPN and CDR2 SVGIG (reference sequence). The germline V and J ends were trimmed by 0 bases and 6 bases, with 14 bases remaining between them. For the CDR3, the DNA is TGTGCCTGGAGTGTCGCCCAGCTGCAGGCCGGGGAGCTGTTTTTT. This gives the protein CAWSVAQLQAGELFF.